The T cell receptor beta chain described here comes from a study of technical replicates of blood from a handful of donors. TCRdb's table, derived via immunoSEQ multiplex PCR, lists solely in-frame clones and lacks some. The sample holds about 83,000 clones, just under 95% seen once. The ends lost 7 bases at V and 3 bases at J; junction bases unmatched: 17. Germline lookup yields CDR1 ENHRY and CDR2 SYGVKD. This CDR3 contains 17 residues. This chain connects TRBV10-3 to TRBJ1-2; 7 bases are shared with TRBD1. The TCR originated in a human donor in good health. Material: T cells isolated from PBMCs. DNA for the CDR3: TGTGCCATCACCAGCTTAAACCCACAGGGGCAGCACTATGGCTACACCTTC. Translating gives CAITSLNPQGQHYGYTF.